This T cell receptor (beta chain) was captured by sequencing in a study of early T cells in non-severe SARS-CoV-2 infection. In the study overall: Unsorted whole blood bulk RNA was sequenced, with unpaired chains.

Individual cDNA molecules carried attached unique molecular identifiers. TCRdb processed the 5' RACE reads anew with MiXCR; each CDR3 protein has one entry. The sample yields about 48,000 distinct CDR3 sequences, approximately 5.7% seen once. The V and J ends lost 2 bases and 9 bases respectively, with 14 bases between them. CDR3 size: 13 residues. Germline loops: CDR1 SGHTA, CDR2 FQGNSA. In its sample, this clonotype was seen a few times. This chain links TRBV7-2 with TRBJ2-7; D is possibly TRBD2 (7 bases). The receptor was derived from an adult who was a healthcare worker with PCR-confirmed SARS-CoV-2 infection or an uninfected control (not recorded which). Source: whole blood, taken at baseline. CDR3 region: CASSLSGRGSQYF. In DNA, the CDR3 is TGTGCCAGCAGCTTATCGGGGAGGGGGTCGCAGTACTTC.